Following are 27 T cell receptor beta chains from one sample sequenced in a study of graft-versus-host responses after intestinal transplantation listed by TCRdb under 2021. Their cognate antigens are unknown. The intended sense of this specimen's time point label: cells obtained before transplantation from donor or recipient. The library was produced with the immunoSEQ multiplex PCR assay. TCRdb took this table from immuneACCESS and kept in-frame rearrangements with V and J called. Such tables lack part of the clones; where checked against another copy, unresolved V genes explain under half of the gap, and the rest is unexplained. This sample holds about 85,000 clones; 85% to 95% were observed only once. The ten largest clonotypes hold about 8% of the sample. The sequencing used unstimulated CD8+ T cells sorted from spleen or lymph node cells, collected before transplant. All receptors come from a human donor who was the organ donor for an intestinal transplant.

The V gene is TRBV6-1, the J gene TRBJ1-5; D is unresolved. CDR3 length: 12 residues. CDR1 MNHNS and CDR2 SASEGT come from the germline V gene. The V end was cut by 8 bases, the J end by 4 bases, with 9 bases between. CDR3 in amino acids: CASQDLNQPQHF. The CDR3 nucleotides are TGTGCCAGCCAGGACCTTAATCAGCCCCAGCATTTT.

The chain has TRBV5-1 and TRBJ1-6; D possibly corresponds to TRBD1 (6 bases). The CDR3 runs to 16 residues. Germline loops: CDR1 SGHRS, CDR2 YFSETQ. Trimming cost V 0 bases and J 6 bases, with 13 bases left between them. The CDR3: CASSLDSGAGNSPLHF. CDR3 in DNA: TGCGCCAGCAGCTTGGATTCAGGGGCAGGTAATTCACCCCTCCACTTT.

The gene calls are TRBV11-2 and TRBJ2-3; no reliable D call. Germline CDR1 reads SGHAT; CDR2 reads FQNNGV. CDR3 length: 12 residues. V lost 1 base to trimming and J lost 5 bases, with 4 bases between them. The CDR3 DNA is TGTGCCAGCAGCTTAGTCATAGATACGCAGTATTTT. Protein product: CASSLVIDTQYF.

CDR3 sequence reads: CASSTLVGQGDNEQFF. DNA of the CDR3: TGTGCCAGCAGCACGCTGGTGGGACAGGGAGACAATGAGCAGTTCTTC. The rearrangement joins TRBV5-4 to TRBJ2-1; 9 bases align to TRBD1. The V gene's germline CDR1 is SGHNT and CDR2 YYREEE (reference sequence). V shed 4 bases and J 5 bases; nucleotides not matched to a gene: 10. The CDR3 has 16 amino acids.

This clone was seen once. The chain joins TRBV4-2 to TRBJ2-7, with 9 bases aligning to TRBD2. The CDR3 is 14 residues long. CDR1 and CDR2 from the germline V gene are LGHNA and YNFKEQ. J gave up 2 bases and V 1 base, and 0 bases lay outside the gene matches. DNA for the CDR3: TGTGCCAGCAGCCAAGGGACTAGCGCCTACGAGCAGTACTTC. It codes for CASSQGTSAYEQYF.

The V call is TRBV7-9, the J call TRBJ2-7, with 10 bases aligning to TRBD1. Germline CDR1 reads SEHNR; CDR2 reads FQNEAQ (reference sequence). The CDR3 totals 14 residues. V trimming: 1 base; J trimming: 5 bases; junction bases outside the gene matches: 2. CDR3 bases: TGTGCCAGCAGCTTAGAAGGGACAGGGGACGAGCAGTACTTC. This gives the protein CASSLEGTGDEQYF.

V and J are TRBV7-6 and TRBJ2-3, with D uncertain. CDR1 and CDR2 from the germline V gene are SGHVS and FNYEAQ. Trimming left V 0 bases short and J 0 bases short, with 10 bases between. CDR3 length: 16 residues. This chain's CDR3 is CASSLAPHSSTDTQYF. As DNA, the CDR3 is TGTGCCAGCAGCTTAGCTCCACACTCTAGCACAGATACGCAGTATTTT.

This chain links TRBV11-2 with TRBJ2-1; D might be TRBD1 or TRBD2, each matching 5 bases. The V and J ends lost 5 bases and 0 bases respectively, with 11 bases between them. This CDR3 has 15 amino acids. Germline V gene data show CDR1 as SGHAT and CDR2 as FQNNGV. CDR3 residues: CASSPRGGSYNEQFF. The DNA of the CDR3 is TGTGCCAGCAGCCCCCGTGGGGGCTCCTACAATGAGCAGTTCTTC.

V and J are TRBV13 and TRBJ2-2, with D possibly being TRBD2 (6 bases). The V gene's germline CDR1 is PRHDT and CDR2 FYEKMQ (reference sequence). The CDR3 has 12 amino acids. Trimming cost V 6 bases and J 4 bases, with 6 bases left between them. CDR3 DNA: TGTGCCAGCAGGCGGGGCACCGGGGAGCTGTTTTTT. Its protein product is CASRRGTGELFF.

The rearrangement uses TRBV5-4 and TRBJ2-3; the D is unclear. The CDR3 runs to 15 residues. Germline V lookup: CDR1 SGHNT, CDR2 YYREEE (reference sequence). V lost 2 bases, J lost 2 bases, and 12 bases lay in between. The CDR3 sequence is CASSLHEKYTDTQYF. The DNA for the CDR3 is TGTGCCAGCAGCTTACACGAAAAATACACAGATACGCAGTATTTT.

V and J are TRBV4-1 and TRBJ1-4; 7 nucleotides line up with TRBD1. V was pared by 6 bases and J by 10 bases, with 20 bases of the junction left unmatched. The CDR3 covers 17 residues. The germline gives CDR1 MGHRA, CDR2 YSYEKL. The CDR3 bases are TGCGCCAGCAGTCACGTCACGTACCGGGACAGTTTCGGAAAACTGTTTTTT. This codes for CASSHVTYRDSFGKLFF.

This chain uses TRBV5-4 with TRBJ1-2, with D possibly TRBD1 on 6 matching bases. This CDR3 has 15 amino acids. The germline V gene has CDR1 SGHNT and CDR2 YYREEE (reference sequence). The ends were cut back, 4 bases at V and 4 bases at J, with 17 bases in the middle. CDR3 sequence: CASSRTGTNFYGYTF. DNA for the CDR3: TGTGCCAGCAGCAGAACCGGGACAAACTTCTATGGCTACACCTTC.

This chain connects TRBV4-1 to TRBJ2-7, with 7 bases that match TRBD1. The CDR3 contains 17 residues. The trim removed 0 bases at V and 3 bases at J, leaving 11 bases unmatched. Germline V gene lookup returns CDR1 MGHRA and CDR2 YSYEKL. The CDR3 protein is CASSQENLGTADYEQYF. Written as DNA, the CDR3 is TGCGCCAGCAGCCAAGAGAATTTAGGGACAGCGGACTACGAGCAGTACTTC.

V usage is TRBV5-6 and J usage is TRBJ2-2; D might be TRBD2 (5 bases). The CDR3 length is 15 residues. The germline gives CDR1 SGHDT, CDR2 YYEEEE. V was clipped by 0 bases and J by 7 bases, with 13 bases between them. The CDR3 region is CASSLGLEGIGELFF. The CDR3 DNA is TGTGCCAGCAGCTTGGGTCTCGAGGGAATCGGGGAGCTGTTTTTT.

This CDR3 is CASSPPVGGTSYYNEQFF. The CDR3 DNA sequence: TGTGCCAGCAGCCCCCCAGTAGGCGGGACCAGCTACTACAATGAGCAGTTCTTC. The chain employs TRBV7-9 and TRBJ2-1; possibly TRBD2 for D (6 bases). The V and J ends lost 5 bases and 3 bases respectively, with 23 bases between them. CDR1 is SEHNR and CDR2 is FQNEAQ in the germline V gene (reference sequence). The CDR3 consists of 18 residues.

As regards this clone: Within the sample, other DNA sequences also encode this same CDR3. The rearrangement links TRBV19 to TRBJ2-2; D remains unclear. Germline CDR1 is LNHDA and CDR2 is SQIVND (reference sequence). This CDR3 has 12 residues. V gave up 2 bases and J gave up 6 bases, with 4 bases separating them. The CDR3 region is CASSIKPGELFF. The DNA of the CDR3 is TGTGCCAGTAGTATAAAGCCCGGGGAGCTGTTTTTT.

The chain is built from TRBV7-2 and TRBJ2-5; 7 bases align to TRBD2. V trimming: 0 bases; J trimming: 1 base; junction bases outside the gene matches: 5. This CDR3 comprises 16 residues. Germline V lookup: CDR1 SGHTA, CDR2 FQGNSA. This CDR3 reads CASSLAGGRAQETQYF. Here the CDR3 DNA reads TGTGCCAGCAGCTTAGCTGGGGGGAGGGCCCAAGAGACCCAGTACTTC.

The rearrangement joins TRBV27 to TRBJ1-2; 7 bases line up with TRBD1. V shed 2 bases, J shed 3 bases, and the junction held 6 bases outside the gene matches. The CDR3 is 15 amino acids. The germline V gene encodes CDR1 MNHEY and CDR2 SMNVEV (reference sequence). This chain's CDR3 is CASSLTTGWDYGYTF. The CDR3, as DNA: TGTGCCAGCAGTTTAACGACAGGGTGGGACTATGGCTACACCTTC.

This chain joins TRBV30 and TRBJ2-2, with 7 bases aligning to TRBD2. The CDR3 spans 15 residues. From germline, CDR1 is GTSNPN and CDR2 SVGIG (reference sequence). Trimming cost V 4 bases and J 5 bases; bases outside gene matches: 10. CDR3 residues: CAWKGSAGETGELFF. CDR3 in DNA: TGTGCCTGGAAAGGTTCGGCGGGAGAGACCGGGGAGCTGTTTTTT. The entire variable domain, with the rest obtained from reference TRBV30 and TRBJ2-2, is as follows: SQTIHQWPATLVQPVGSPLSLECTVEGTSNPNLYWYRQAAGRGLQLLFYSVGIGQISSEVPQNLSASRPQDRQFILSSKKLLLSDSGFYLCAWKGSAGETGELFFGEGSRLTVL.

This clone was seen once. The genes are TRBV7-2 and TRBJ1-1; D perhaps matches TRBD1 (6 bases). The germline V and J ends were trimmed by 2 bases and 2 bases, with 21 bases remaining between them. The CDR3 totals 18 residues. The germline V gene encodes CDR1 SGHTA and CDR2 FQGNSA. The chain's CDR3 is CASSLWYQGGTTNTEAFF. CDR3 DNA sequence: TGTGCCAGCAGCTTATGGTACCAGGGAGGGACAACCAACACTGAAGCTTTCTTT.

The chain recombines TRBV9 with TRBJ2-2, with D unresolved. CDR3 length equals 16 residues. Germline loops: CDR1 SGDLS, CDR2 YYNGEE. The germline V and J ends were trimmed by 0 bases and 1 base, with 10 bases remaining between them. Here the CDR3 reads CASSVAFAQNTGELFF. CDR3 coding DNA: TGTGCCAGCAGCGTAGCTTTCGCTCAGAACACCGGGGAGCTGTTTTTT.

This clone appeared once. In DNA form, the CDR3 reads TGTGCCAGCAGCTCACAGGGCTACGAGCAGTACTTC. The encoded protein is CASSSQGYEQYF. The chain recombines TRBV7-9 with TRBJ2-7; TRBD1 might be the D (6 bases). The V and J ends lost 4 bases and 3 bases respectively, with 7 bases between them. The CDR3 sequence is 12 residues long. Germline V gives CDR1 SEHNR, CDR2 FQNEAQ (reference sequence). The variable domain in full, with the rest retrieved from reference TRBV7-9 and TRBJ2-7, is DTGVSQNPRHKITKRGQNVTFRCDPISEHNRLYWYRQTLGQGPEFLTYFQNEAQLEKSRLLSDRFSAERPKGSFSTLEIQRTEQGDSAMYLCASSSQGYEQYFGPGTRLTVT.

The genes are TRBV15 and TRBJ1-1; 9 bases are shared with TRBD1. With 6 bases clipped from V and 5 bases from J, the junction kept 7 bases outside the gene matches. This CDR3 is 14 amino acids long. CDR1 and CDR2 (germline): LNHNV, YYDKDF (reference sequence). Here the CDR3 reads CATSTGTGLTEAFF. In nucleotides, the CDR3 is TGTGCCACCAGTACCGGGACAGGGCTGACTGAAGCTTTCTTT.

The chain recombines TRBV10-3 with TRBJ1-1, with D tentatively TRBD1 (5 bases). The CDR3 extends over 12 amino acids. Germline V gene data show CDR1 as ENHRY and CDR2 as SYGVKD. V lost 11 bases to trimming and J lost 3 bases, with 13 bases between them. The CDR3 nucleotides read TGTGCCGCGGGGGGACGGGACACTGAAGCTTTCTTT. The encoded protein is CAAGGRDTEAFF.

CDR3 sequence reads: CASSLEWSATYEQYF. The CDR3 DNA reads as TGTGCCAGCAGCTTAGAATGGTCGGCGACCTACGAGCAGTACTTC. V gene TRBV11-2 combines with J gene TRBJ2-7; no definite D call. This CDR3 spans 15 amino acids. Per germline, CDR1 SGHAT and CDR2 FQNNGV. Trimming cost V 0 bases and J 2 bases, with 11 bases left between them.

The rearrangement links TRBV10-3 to TRBJ1-5, with D perhaps TRBD1 (6 bases). Trimming pared 0 bases from V and 7 bases from J, leaving 10 bases between. Germline assignment: CDR1 ENHRY and CDR2 SYGVKD. The CDR3 extends over 14 amino acids. This CDR3 reads CAISESRGLQPQHF. The CDR3 DNA reads as TGTGCCATCAGTGAGTCCCGGGGGCTCCAGCCCCAGCATTTT.

The chain recombines TRBV9 with TRBJ1-6, with 7 bases aligning to TRBD1. CDR3 length: 16 amino acids. Losses at the gene ends were 7 bases for V and 0 bases for J; bases not matched to a gene: 7. Germline CDR1 and CDR2: SGDLS and YYNGEE. CDR3 DNA sequence: TGTGCCAGCGGGCAGGGGGTGAGCTCCTATAATTCACCCCTCCACTTT. Amino acids: CASGQGVSSYNSPLHF.